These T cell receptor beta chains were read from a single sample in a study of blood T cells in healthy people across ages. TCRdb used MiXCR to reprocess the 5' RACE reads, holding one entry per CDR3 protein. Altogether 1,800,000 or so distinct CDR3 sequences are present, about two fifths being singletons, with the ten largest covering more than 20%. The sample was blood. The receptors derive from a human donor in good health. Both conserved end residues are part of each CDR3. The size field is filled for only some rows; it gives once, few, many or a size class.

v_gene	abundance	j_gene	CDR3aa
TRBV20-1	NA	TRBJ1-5	CSARVAGDGNQPQHF
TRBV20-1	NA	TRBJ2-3	CSASPPLAGATDTQYF
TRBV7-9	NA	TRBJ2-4	CASSLGLGAKNIQYF
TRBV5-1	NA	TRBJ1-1	CASRESPGQTNTEAFF
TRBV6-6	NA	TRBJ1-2	CASSRDSPNYGYTF
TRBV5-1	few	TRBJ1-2	CASSLEAGGDGYTF
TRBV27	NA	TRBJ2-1	CASKKPPVMEQFF
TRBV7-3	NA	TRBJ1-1	CASSLTGSTDFTEAFF
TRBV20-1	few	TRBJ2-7	CSAQDYQIYEQYF
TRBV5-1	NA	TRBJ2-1	CASSLGQDVRNEQFF
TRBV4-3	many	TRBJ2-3	CASSQRERSTDTQYF
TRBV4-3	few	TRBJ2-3	CASSRSRLSTDTQYF
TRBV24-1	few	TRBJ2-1	CATSGGLGTYNEQFF
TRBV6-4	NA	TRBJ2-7	CASSDSPGDEQYF
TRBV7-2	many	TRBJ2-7	CASSLSGGGEQYF
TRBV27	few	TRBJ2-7	CASSFLTGSTYEQYF
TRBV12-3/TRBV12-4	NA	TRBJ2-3	CASSPSGRGLSDTQYF
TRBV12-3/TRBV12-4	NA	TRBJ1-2	CASSLKKGSRGYGYTF
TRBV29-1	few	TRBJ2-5	CSVGITGGETQYF
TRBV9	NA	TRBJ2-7	CASSVAGTGTYEQYF
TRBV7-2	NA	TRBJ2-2	CASSFWGQGAGELFF
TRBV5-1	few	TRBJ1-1	CASTGGAGNTEAFF
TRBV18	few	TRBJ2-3	CASSPASGRGTQYF
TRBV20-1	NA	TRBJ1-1	CSARDVGNKNTEAFF
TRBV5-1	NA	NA	CASSEGTARFYEQYF
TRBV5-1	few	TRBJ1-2	CASSFHPGTGFDYGYTF
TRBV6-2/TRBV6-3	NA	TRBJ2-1	CASSYSVEQFF
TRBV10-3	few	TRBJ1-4	CATKRSSATNEKLFF
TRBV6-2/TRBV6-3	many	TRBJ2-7	CASSYEGPSYEQYF
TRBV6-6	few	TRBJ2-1	CASHGQVGNNEQFF
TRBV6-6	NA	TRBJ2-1	CASSYGQGQGPNEQFF